This T cell receptor beta chain was captured in a study of low-dose radiotherapy and immunotherapy resistance in tumors (dated by TCRdb to the early 2020s). Turning to the overall study: In Cohort 1, each fraction delivered 0.5 Gy every 2 weeks, and the prescribed total PTV dose was 6.5 Gy. For Cohort 2, the dose was 1 Gy per fraction given every two weeks, adding up to 13 Gy in total across 26 weeks. Patients were given nivolumab as a 240 mg flat dose every two weeks and ipilimumab at 1 mg/kg every six weeks, with both drugs delivered intravenously. Every two weeks, patients got intravenous cyclophosphamide at 200 mg/m2, given one day ahead of each radiation and immunotherapy administration. Aspirin 300 mg was taken orally once daily by patients for four cycles, starting on cycle 1 day 1. No randomization into treatment groups was done for the people taking part in the trial. Eight patients were included in the translational analysis, namely three from the first dose cohort plus the first five from the second dose cohort.

The V end loses 6 bases and the J end loses 6 bases, and a stretch of 21 bases separates them. The CDR3 goes from the cysteine to the phenylalanine over 15 residues. Only CDR3 DNA is held: 45 bases, read in frame from base 1. From a lookup of the germline V gene, CDR1 and CDR2 are MDHEN and SYDVKM. The donors took part in RACIN, a single-arm, phase I, dose-escalation trial that combined nivolumab, ipilimumab, aspirin, low-dose cyclophosphamide and low-dose radiotherapy. To be eligible, a patient needed to have an advanced solid tumor that was TIL-negative. First-strand cDNA was synthesized using Superscript III and a set of TRAV- and TRBV-specific primers, so that both TCRalpha and TCRbeta chains were covered. TCRs were amplified with Phusion for around 18 PCR cycles using a constant-region primer together with the adapter attached to the V primers. Amplification of the isolated mRNA was done with the MessageAmp II aRNA Amplification Kit, which involved a roughly 16-hour in vitro transcription at 37 degrees C. The Dynabeads mRNA DIRECT Purification Kit was used to isolate the mRNA for TCR sequencing. Indexed Illumina adapters were added in a second Phusion PCR of roughly 25 cycles, and the PCR products were purified with AMPure XP beads. Under the source paper's analysis protocol: Using custom Perl scripts, TCR sequences that encoded the same protein were pooled, out-of-frame sequences were dropped, and the abundance of each clonotype was calculated. The analysis excluded TCR sequences that were supported by just one read. Repertoire metrics included Shannon entropy, Gini index, clonality, richness, and frequency of TCRs shared between repertoires. Starting from the raw public reads, TCRdb applied fastp trimming at Q25, assembled clones with MiXCR and retained in-frame beta chains. Each CDR3 protein gets just one entry, which takes the most common genes and DNA from the rows behind it. TCRdb, not the original authors, processed these V and J calls. The sample has about 15,000 distinct CDR3 sequences on record, roughly 48% of them singletons. Roughly 3.5% of the sample goes to the ten largest clones.

In this sample, this clonotype turned up a few times. The clone's antigen remains unknown. No much larger clone exists at a distance of one base, and base qualities are not known. The receptor comes from a human donor with advanced metastatic prostate, ovarian, gallbladder or colorectal cancer (not recorded which). This table probably holds off-target reads from a library built for another chain. The rearrangement joined TRBV28 to TRBJ2-7; possibly the D gene is TRBD2, per 6 matching bases. The nucleotides are TGTGCCAGCAGGGGTGTGGGGGGAGGACTTATCGAGCAGTACTTC. It encodes CASRGVGGGLIEQYF.